The count of the clone carrying this TCR beta chain is one. Sequenced by immunoSEQ multiplex PCR; TCRdb stores in-frame clones only, minus some. Of 210,000 or so clones listed, 84% are singletons. The V end was cut by 6 bases, the J end by 5 bases, with 10 bases between. Germline lookup yields CDR1 SNHLY and CDR2 FYNNEI. The CDR3 is 12 residues long. This sample was taken from a study of blood T cell repertoires in COVID-19. Study in general: PBMCs, B-cell-depleted T cells, or T cells provided the cDNA or gDNA that made up the material.

The sequence came from a woman aged 80 or over with COVID-19, enrolled during active disease. The sequencing input was peripheral blood. The chain is built from TRBV2 and TRBJ1-1; D call uncertain. The CDR3 region is CASRFARTEAFF. Written as DNA, the CDR3 is TGTGCCAGCAGATTCGCCAGGACTGAAGCTTTCTTT.